This entry features one T cell receptor beta chain sequence. Its antigen is not identified. The sample belongs to a study of OX40 agonist ivuxolimab in advanced cancers. General study results and limits: CD4+ and CD8+ T cells in blood underwent clonal expansion by week 6 at 0.1 to 3.0 mg/kg.

The CDR3 contains 12 residues. The germline V and J ends were trimmed by 7 bases and 2 bases, with 10 bases remaining between them. Germline CDR1 and CDR2: SQVTM and ANQGSEA. Measured with immunoSEQ multiplex PCR; TCRdb has only the in-frame clones, and not every one. This sample has roughly 90,000 clones, with roughly 90% found just once. The receptor was isolated from an adult with an advanced solid tumor such as melanoma, head and neck, liver or kidney cancer. The chain carries TRBV29-1 and TRBJ2-3, with D tentatively TRBD2 (6 bases). This specimen consisted of CD4+ or CD8+ T cells sorted from blood, obtained in a trial of the OX40 agonist ivuxolimab. The DNA for the CDR3 is TGCAGCGCCGCGGGGAACACAGATACGCAGTATTTT. Its translation is CSAAGNTDTQYF.